Sequencing of this T cell receptor beta chain was carried out in a study of cytomegalovirus exposure and HLA in healthy donors. Study conclusions and caveats: Accurate prediction of HLA-A and HLA-B alleles (for most subjects) was reportedly achieved from TCR beta sequences. In an earlier analysis, productive rearrangement rates for most beta V segments clustered near 90% or 30%. A further, later analysis showed that HLA-associated TCR beta chains (compared with equally common others) were more clonally expanded. With further analysis later on, most CMV-associated TCR beta chains appeared HLA-restricted.

Per germline, CDR1 SGHAT and CDR2 FQNNGV. Trimming cost V 5 bases and J 0 bases, with 11 bases left between them. This CDR3 contains 15 residues. The PCR had 60 Vbeta and 13 Jbeta primers. The table came from immunoSEQ multiplex PCR; TCRdb's copy has only in-frame clones and leaves some out. The sample contains about 180,000 clones, roughly 80% of which appear only once. The sample holds one count of this clone. Its antigen remains unknown. The V gene is TRBV11-2, the J gene TRBJ1-3; TRBD1 might be the D (6 bases). The clonotype was recovered from a male donor in good health and CMV-seronegative. Material: PBMCs. This CDR3 reads CASSLTGISGNTIYF. CDR3 nucleotide sequence: TGTGCCAGCAGCCTGACAGGAATCTCTGGAAACACCATATATTTT.